Listed below are T cell receptor beta chains from one sample, sequenced in a study of cytomegalovirus exposure and HLA in healthy donors. Produced via immunoSEQ multiplex PCR; TCRdb's table is partial and in-frame only. The table has about 120,000 clones, approximately 76% seen once. Sequenced sample: PBMCs. All receptors come from a man aged 50-60 years in good health and CMV-seropositive. Each CDR3 is given with its conserved first and last residue. Each record gives: J gene, clone size, D gene, V gene, CDR3 protein, CDR3 DNA. A D gene is named only where the DNA matches it firmly. Size tells how often a clone was seen (once, few, many) or the class of an expanded clone, and some rows leave it out.

j_call: TRBJ2-7; clone_size: -; d_call: TRBD1; v_call: TRBV10-2; cdr3_aa: CASRGTGGSYEQYF; cdr3_nt: TGCGCCAGCAGGGGGACAGGGGGCTCCTACGAGCAGTACTTC
j_call: TRBJ2-5; clone_size: -; d_call: TRBD2; v_call: TRBV7-2; cdr3_aa: CASSTGLAGGRETQYF; cdr3_nt: TGTGCCAGCAGCACCGGACTAGCGGGGGGGCGGGAGACCCAGTACTTC
j_call: TRBJ2-3; clone_size: -; d_call: TRBD1; v_call: TRBV11-2; cdr3_aa: CASSPTGQGAQDTQYF; cdr3_nt: TGTGCCAGCAGCCCTACCGGACAGGGGGCACAGGATACGCAGTATTTT
j_call: TRBJ1-3; clone_size: -; d_call: -; v_call: TRBV25-1; cdr3_aa: CASSEGTVSSGNTIYF; cdr3_nt: TGTGCCAGCAGTGAAGGCACAGTGAGCTCTGGAAACACCATATATTTT
j_call: TRBJ2-7; clone_size: -; d_call: -; v_call: TRBV5-1; cdr3_aa: CASSLGDGGEQYF; cdr3_nt: TGCGCCAGCAGCTTGGGGGATGGGGGGGAGCAGTACTTC
j_call: TRBJ1-4; clone_size: -; d_call: TRBD1; v_call: TRBV4-3; cdr3_aa: CASSQDSARGHEKLFF; cdr3_nt: TGCGCCAGCAGCCAAGACTCGGCCAGGGGGCATGAAAAACTGTTTTTT
j_call: TRBJ2-5; clone_size: -; d_call: -; v_call: TRBV11-3; cdr3_aa: CASSLRAPGETQYF; cdr3_nt: TGTGCCAGCAGCTTACGGGCGCCGGGGGAGACCCAGTACTTC
j_call: TRBJ1-5; clone_size: once; d_call: -; v_call: TRBV5-4; cdr3_aa: CASSLAGGDNQPQHF; cdr3_nt: TGTGCCAGCAGCTTGGCTGGGGGGGACAATCAGCCCCAGCATTTT
j_call: TRBJ2-1; clone_size: -; d_call: TRBD1; v_call: TRBV5-8; cdr3_aa: CASSLRDRYNEQFF; cdr3_nt: TGTGCCAGCAGCTTGAGGGACAGATACAATGAGCAGTTCTTC
j_call: TRBJ1-2; clone_size: -; d_call: TRBD1; v_call: TRBV19; cdr3_aa: CASSTKGQYDGYTF; cdr3_nt: TGTGCCAGTAGTACTAAGGGACAGTACGATGGCTACACCTTC
j_call: TRBJ2-5; clone_size: -; d_call: -; v_call: TRBV5-1; cdr3_aa: CASSPGTGHEETQYF; cdr3_nt: TGCGCCAGCAGCCCGGGGACTGGACACGAGGAGACCCAGTACTTC
j_call: TRBJ2-5; clone_size: -; d_call: TRBD2; v_call: TRBV5-1; cdr3_aa: CASSASGSGETQYF; cdr3_nt: TGCGCCAGCAGCGCGAGCGGGAGTGGGGAGACCCAGTACTTC
j_call: TRBJ2-7; clone_size: -; d_call: TRBD2; v_call: TRBV27; cdr3_aa: CASSLRGGDYYEQYF; cdr3_nt: TGTGCCAGCAGTTTGCGCGGGGGGGACTACTACGAGCAGTACTTC
j_call: TRBJ2-7; clone_size: once; d_call: TRBD1; v_call: TRBV7-9; cdr3_aa: CASSLGGADRKGEQYF; cdr3_nt: TGTGCCAGCAGCTTAGGAGGAGCGGACAGGAAAGGTGAGCAGTACTTC
j_call: TRBJ2-2; clone_size: -; d_call: -; v_call: TRBV29-1; cdr3_aa: CSAPRVTGELFF; cdr3_nt: TGCAGCGCCCCTCGGGTGACCGGGGAGCTGTTTTTT
j_call: TRBJ2-3; clone_size: -; d_call: -; v_call: TRBV2; cdr3_aa: CASTYTDTQYF; cdr3_nt: TGTGCCAGCACTTACACAGATACGCAGTATTTT
j_call: TRBJ2-5; clone_size: -; d_call: -; v_call: TRBV6-5; cdr3_aa: CASSYPGLGQETQYF; cdr3_nt: TGTGCCAGCAGTTACCCAGGGCTCGGTCAAGAGACCCAGTACTTC
j_call: TRBJ1-5; clone_size: -; d_call: TRBD1; v_call: TRBV5-1; cdr3_aa: CASSLTPQGAGHQPQHF; cdr3_nt: TGCGCCAGCAGTCTTACCCCTCAGGGGGCCGGCCATCAGCCCCAGCATTTT
j_call: TRBJ2-7; clone_size: -; d_call: TRBD2; v_call: TRBV6-5; cdr3_aa: CASSTTGTSGYEQYF; cdr3_nt: TGTGCCAGCAGTACAACCGGGACTAGCGGCTACGAGCAGTACTTC
j_call: TRBJ1-1; clone_size: -; d_call: -; v_call: TRBV11-2; cdr3_aa: CASSFSGQGPTEAFF; cdr3_nt: TGTGCCAGCAGCTTCTCGGGGCAGGGGCCCACTGAAGCTTTCTTT
j_call: TRBJ1-2; clone_size: -; d_call: -; v_call: TRBV25-1; cdr3_aa: CASSEPRGASYTF; cdr3_nt: TGTGCCAGCAGTGAACCACGGGGGGCCAGCTACACCTTC
j_call: TRBJ1-6; clone_size: -; d_call: -; v_call: TRBV6-5; cdr3_aa: CASSYSRRAGSPLHF; cdr3_nt: TGTGCCAGCAGTTACTCGAGGAGGGCGGGTTCACCCCTCCACTTT
j_call: TRBJ2-7; clone_size: -; d_call: -; v_call: TRBV7-2; cdr3_aa: CASSPEGGPYEQYF; cdr3_nt: TGTGCCAGCAGCCCCGAGGGGGGGCCCTACGAGCAGTACTTC
j_call: TRBJ2-2; clone_size: -; d_call: TRBD1; v_call: TRBV9; cdr3_aa: CASSGTGGTGELFF; cdr3_nt: TGTGCCAGCAGCGGTACAGGGGGAACCGGGGAGCTGTTTTTT
j_call: TRBJ1-2; clone_size: -; d_call: -; v_call: TRBV19; cdr3_aa: CASSIIEWETGGANYGYTF; cdr3_nt: TGTGCCAGTAGTATAATAGAGTGGGAGACAGGAGGTGCTAACTATGGCTACACCTTC
j_call: TRBJ2-1; clone_size: -; d_call: TRBD1; v_call: TRBV7-9; cdr3_aa: CASSLGKGTAAQQFF; cdr3_nt: TGTGCCAGCAGCTTAGGGAAAGGGACAGCAGCCCAGCAGTTCTTC
j_call: TRBJ1-2; clone_size: -; d_call: -; v_call: TRBV7-9; cdr3_aa: CASSSAGYGYTF; cdr3_nt: TGTGCCAGCAGCTCCGCGGGCTATGGCTACACCTTC
j_call: TRBJ2-1; clone_size: -; d_call: -; v_call: TRBV6-1; cdr3_aa: CASSPRSTYNEQFF; cdr3_nt: TGTGCCAGCAGTCCCCGATCTACCTACAATGAGCAGTTCTTC
j_call: TRBJ2-5; clone_size: -; d_call: -; v_call: TRBV25-1; cdr3_aa: CASSEAVAGAEQYF; cdr3_nt: TGTGCCAGCAGTGAGGCGGTCGCGGGGGCAGAGCAGTACTTC
j_call: TRBJ2-6; clone_size: -; d_call: -; v_call: TRBV7-9; cdr3_aa: CASSLVASGANVLTF; cdr3_nt: TGTGCCAGCAGCTTAGTAGCCTCTGGGGCCAACGTCCTGACTTTC
j_call: TRBJ2-5; clone_size: once; d_call: -; v_call: TRBV6-5; cdr3_aa: CASSYSLSGSLETQYF; cdr3_nt: TGTGCCAGCAGTTACAGTCTCTCCGGGAGCTTAGAGACCCAGTACTTC
j_call: TRBJ2-2; clone_size: -; d_call: -; v_call: TRBV12-5; cdr3_aa: CASGLVRRFGELFF; cdr3_nt: TGTGCTAGTGGTTTGGTACGGAGGTTCGGGGAGCTGTTTTTT
j_call: TRBJ2-7; clone_size: once; d_call: TRBD2; v_call: TRBV5-1; cdr3_aa: CASSLGTSGGAYEQYF; cdr3_nt: TGCGCCAGCAGCTTGGGGACTAGCGGGGGGGCCTACGAGCAGTACTTC
j_call: TRBJ2-3; clone_size: -; d_call: TRBD2; v_call: TRBV2; cdr3_aa: CASTGLAADTQYF; cdr3_nt: TGTGCCAGCACCGGACTAGCCGCAGATACGCAGTATTTT
j_call: TRBJ1-5; clone_size: -; d_call: -; v_call: TRBV5-6; cdr3_aa: CASSSLGQRVSGNQPQHF; cdr3_nt: TGTGCCAGCAGCTCCTTAGGACAGCGAGTTTCGGGCAATCAGCCCCAGCATTTT
j_call: TRBJ2-7; clone_size: -; d_call: TRBD2; v_call: TRBV7-9; cdr3_aa: CASSPRTSGGYSYEQYF; cdr3_nt: TGTGCCAGCAGCCCCAGGACTAGCGGGGGTTATTCCTACGAGCAGTACTTC
j_call: TRBJ1-5; clone_size: -; d_call: -; v_call: TRBV5-1; cdr3_aa: CASSLEAGQPQHF; cdr3_nt: TGCGCCAGCAGCTTGGAAGCAGGCCAGCCCCAGCATTTT
j_call: TRBJ1-3; clone_size: -; d_call: -; v_call: TRBV7-8; cdr3_aa: CASSPGGQLVGDTIYF; cdr3_nt: TGTGCCAGCAGCCCCGGAGGACAGTTAGTAGGAGACACCATATATTTT
j_call: TRBJ2-5; clone_size: -; d_call: -; v_call: TRBV7-2; cdr3_aa: CASSLGELGGETQYF; cdr3_nt: TGTGCCAGCAGCCTAGGAGAACTAGGAGGAGAGACCCAGTACTTC
j_call: TRBJ1-1; clone_size: -; d_call: TRBD1; v_call: TRBV19; cdr3_aa: CASSMTGGASTEAFF; cdr3_nt: TGTGCCAGTAGTATGACAGGGGGCGCGAGCACTGAAGCTTTCTTT
j_call: TRBJ2-3; clone_size: -; d_call: -; v_call: TRBV7-9; cdr3_aa: CASRQGGTDTQYF; cdr3_nt: TGTGCCAGCAGACAGGGCGGCACAGATACGCAGTATTTT
j_call: TRBJ2-7; clone_size: -; d_call: TRBD1; v_call: TRBV27; cdr3_aa: CASSFGDSTYEQYF; cdr3_nt: TGTGCCAGCAGTTTCGGGGACAGTACCTACGAGCAGTACTTC
j_call: TRBJ2-2; clone_size: few; d_call: -; v_call: TRBV19; cdr3_aa: CASSSGSDTGELFF; cdr3_nt: TGTGCCAGTAGTTCCGGTTCGGACACCGGGGAGCTGTTTTTT
j_call: TRBJ2-3; clone_size: once; d_call: TRBD2; v_call: TRBV19; cdr3_aa: CASRTSGSDDTQYF; cdr3_nt: TGTGCCAGTAGGACTAGCGGGAGTGACGATACGCAGTATTTT
j_call: TRBJ2-1; clone_size: -; d_call: -; v_call: TRBV19; cdr3_aa: CASSMSGSYNEQFF; cdr3_nt: TGTGCCAGTAGTATGTCGGGCTCCTACAATGAGCAGTTCTTC
j_call: TRBJ1-2; clone_size: -; d_call: -; v_call: TRBV10-1; cdr3_aa: CASSLDRGGGYTF; cdr3_nt: TGCGCCAGCAGTCTGGATCGGGGGGGAGGCTACACCTTC
j_call: TRBJ2-7; clone_size: few; d_call: TRBD1; v_call: TRBV10-3; cdr3_aa: CAISAGTVAYEQYF; cdr3_nt: TGTGCCATCAGCGCCGGGACAGTCGCCTACGAGCAGTACTTC
j_call: TRBJ2-3; clone_size: -; d_call: -; v_call: TRBV2; cdr3_aa: CASREGLSTDTQYF; cdr3_nt: TGTGCCAGCAGGGAGGGACTGAGCACAGATACGCAGTATTTT
j_call: TRBJ1-2; clone_size: -; d_call: -; v_call: TRBV5-1; cdr3_aa: CASSGGLINYGYTF; cdr3_nt: TGCGCCAGCAGCGGAGGACTGATTAACTATGGCTACACCTTC
j_call: TRBJ2-2; clone_size: -; d_call: -; v_call: TRBV18; cdr3_aa: CASSGDTSVGELFF; cdr3_nt: TGTGCCAGCTCAGGGGACACGTCGGTCGGGGAGCTGTTTTTT
j_call: TRBJ2-1; clone_size: -; d_call: TRBD1; v_call: TRBV6-1; cdr3_aa: CASTVGTGLINEQFF; cdr3_nt: TGTGCCAGCACTGTCGGGACAGGGCTCATCAATGAGCAGTTCTTC